The 20 T cell receptor beta chains given below trace back to one sample, sequenced in a study of cytomegalovirus exposure and HLA in healthy donors. PCR was performed using 60 Vbeta and 13 Jbeta primers. Only in-frame clones appear in the TCRdb table, and some are missing; sequencing was by immunoSEQ multiplex PCR. The sample carries approximately 140,000 clones, more than 60% recorded once. Input material: PBMCs. All receptors come from a woman aged 45-65 years in good health and CMV-seropositive.

The chain uses TRBV7-6 and TRBJ1-5; no reliable D call. The CDR3 has 13 residues. With 0 bases removed from V and 5 bases from J, the gap between germline ends came to 5 bases. Germline values: CDR1 SGHVS, CDR2 FNYEAQ. Here the CDR3 DNA reads TGTGCCAGCAGCTTAGCGGGAGATCAGCCCCAGCATTTT. Its translation: CASSLAGDQPQHF.

V usage is TRBV19 and J usage is TRBJ2-5; D call uncertain. There are 14 residues in the CDR3. The V end was cut by 4 bases, the J end by 4 bases, with 13 bases between. The germline V gene encodes CDR1 LNHDA and CDR2 SQIVND (reference sequence). CDR3 nucleotides: TGTGCCAGTAGTACTCGACTTAAATTAGAGACCCAGTACTTC. This sequence encodes CASSTRLKLETQYF.

This clone was detected once. The rearrangement uses TRBV19 and TRBJ2-4, with TRBD1 identical over 7 bases. Germline V gene sequence: CDR1 LNHDA, CDR2 SQIVND (reference sequence). The CDR3 length is 13 residues. V shed 5 bases and J 6 bases; nucleotides not matched to a gene: 4. The CDR3 DNA is TGTGCCAGTAGTCTCGGACAGGTAAACATTCAGTACTTC. Protein product: CASSLGQVNIQYF.

The CDR3 region is CASVVGDEQFF. DNA of the CDR3: TGTGCCAGCGTAGTTGGAGATGAGCAGTTCTTC. The chain recombines TRBV7-6 with TRBJ2-1, with D unresolved. V dropped 8 bases and J dropped 8 bases, with 10 bases sitting between them. Per the germline V gene, CDR1 is SGHVS and CDR2 is FNYEAQ. The length of the CDR3 is 11 residues.

The rearrangement joins TRBV19 to TRBJ1-5; 7 positions match TRBD1. The germline CDR1 and CDR2 sequences are LNHDA and SQIVND (reference sequence). The CDR3 has 13 amino acids. The CDR3 DNA reads TGTGCGACTCTACAGGGGAGCAATCAGCCCCAGCATTTT. As protein: CATLQGSNQPQHF.

V gene TRBV5-1 combines with J gene TRBJ1-3; D not certain. CDR1 SGHRS and CDR2 YFSETQ come from the germline V gene. The CDR3 totals 13 residues. V was shortened by 1 base and J by 4 bases, with 6 bases between the two germline ends. In DNA form, the CDR3 reads TGCGCCAGCAGCTTGAATCAGGGAAACACCATATATTTT. Amino acids: CASSLNQGNTIYF.

The chain carries TRBV28 and TRBJ2-4, with TRBD1 as a possible D gene (6 bases). The CDR3 runs 16 residues. Between the trimmed V and J ends, which lost 6 bases and 1 base, there was a span of 16 bases. CDR1 MDHEN and CDR2 SYDVKM come from the germline V gene. CDR3 in DNA: TGTGCCAGCAGATCGACCCAAGGACAGGCCAAAAACATTCAGTACTTC. Translation: CASRSTQGQAKNIQYF.

The CDR3: CASSSPRSFSAEQYF. Here the CDR3 DNA reads TGTGCCAGCAGCTCCCCTAGGTCTTTTTCGGCCGAGCAGTACTTC. The chain has TRBV7-8 and TRBJ2-7, with D hard to call. Trimming took off 4 bases at V and 6 bases at J, with 19 bases between the two ends. CDR3 length equals 15 residues. Germline values: CDR1 SGHVS, CDR2 FQNEAQ.

The gene calls are TRBV7-2 and TRBJ1-5, with TRBD1 as a possible D gene (5 bases). The CDR3 is made up of 13 amino acids. V lost 5 bases, J lost 3 bases, and 8 bases lay in between. Per the germline V gene, CDR1 is SGHTA and CDR2 is FQGNSA. The CDR3 protein is CASSRQFNQPQHF. For the CDR3, the DNA is TGTGCCAGCAGCCGACAGTTCAATCAGCCCCAGCATTTT.

This chain uses TRBV27 with TRBJ1-1; the D gene is possibly TRBD1 (5 bases). The CDR3 extends over 13 amino acids. Trimming shortened V by 4 bases and J by 7 bases, and 13 bases separated the two germline ends. The germline V gene encodes CDR1 MNHEY and CDR2 SMNVEV (reference sequence). CDR3 region: CASSSTGRGEAFF. The DNA of the CDR3 is TGTGCCAGCAGTTCAACCGGAAGGGGTGAAGCTTTCTTT.

This clone was seen only once. The chain has TRBV18 and TRBJ1-1; D is possibly TRBD1 (5 bases). In germline, CDR1 is KGHSH, CDR2 LQKENI. The CDR3 has 14 residues. Deletions cut 3 bases from V and 1 base from J, with 9 bases between. DNA for the CDR3: TGTGCCAGCTCACCGGGGCCCGCGAACACTGAAGCTTTCTTT. This encodes CASSPGPANTEAFF.

This clone appeared once. The chain carries TRBV7-2 and TRBJ1-6; D is possibly TRBD1 (5 bases). Germline V gene sequence: CDR1 SGHTA, CDR2 FQGNSA. The CDR3 sequence is 16 residues long. V shed 2 bases and J shed 6 bases, with 14 bases lying between them. The CDR3 reads CASSLTSREGNSPLHF. In DNA form, the CDR3 reads TGTGCCAGCAGCTTAACGTCCAGGGAGGGTAATTCACCCCTCCACTTT.

The chain employs TRBV29-1 and TRBJ1-1; D is unresolved. This CDR3 spans 12 amino acids. CDR1 is SQVTM and CDR2 is ANQGSEA in the germline V gene. Trimming pared 4 bases from V and 4 bases from J, leaving 10 bases between. CDR3 region: CSVGKEGTEAFF. Here the CDR3 DNA reads TGCAGCGTTGGAAAGGAGGGCACTGAAGCTTTCTTT.

The rearrangement links TRBV28 to TRBJ1-2; TRBD1 agrees at 7 bases. V trimming: 3 bases; J trimming: 4 bases; junction bases outside the gene matches: 5. The CDR3 covers 14 residues. In germline, CDR1 is MDHEN, CDR2 SYDVKM. The CDR3 DNA follows: TGTGCCAGCAGTTTTGACAGGGATGGCTATGGCTACACCTTC. Its protein product is CASSFDRDGYGYTF.

V gene TRBV7-2 combines with J gene TRBJ1-6; 7 bases align to TRBD1. The length of the CDR3 is 15 residues. Germline lookup yields CDR1 SGHTA and CDR2 FQGNSA. The V gene end was trimmed by 2 bases and the J gene end by 9 bases; junction bases not matched to a gene: 7. The DNA of the CDR3 is TGTGCCAGCAGCTTACCCAGGCAGGGGGGTTCACCCCTCCACTTT. It translates to CASSLPRQGGSPLHF. Looking up the rest from reference TRBV7-2 and TRBJ1-6 gives the full variable domain: GAGVSQSPSNKVTEKGKDVELRCDPISGHTALYWYRQSLGQGLEFLIYFQGNSAPDKSGLPSDRFSAERTGGSVSTLTIQRTQQEDSAVYLCASSLPRQGGSPLHFGNGTRLTVT.

The chain's CDR3 is CASAPGLDTEAFF. The CDR3 DNA sequence: TGTGCCAGCGCCCCAGGGCTTGACACTGAAGCTTTCTTT. The chain uses TRBV18 and TRBJ1-1; weak D call: TRBD1 (5 bases). The ends were cut back, 8 bases at V and 3 bases at J, with 13 bases in the middle. The germline gives CDR1 KGHSH, CDR2 LQKENI. This CDR3 is built from 13 residues. Based on the CDR3 plus reference TRBV18 and TRBJ1-1, the full variable domain is NAGVMQNPRHLVRRRGQEARLRCSPMKGHSHVYWYRQLPEEGLKFMVYLQKENIIDESGMPKERFSAEFPKEGPSILRIQQVVRGDSAAYFCASAPGLDTEAFFGQGTRLTVV.

The rearrangement joins TRBV5-1 to TRBJ2-5, with TRBD1 as a possible D gene (6 bases). This CDR3 spans 14 amino acids. The V end lost 2 bases, the J end lost 4 bases, and 12 bases lay between the germline ends. Looked up from germline, CDR1 is SGHRS and CDR2 is YFSETQ. DNA of the CDR3: TGCGCCAGCAGCTTCGGCAGGGGCATAGAGACCCAGTACTTC. As protein: CASSFGRGIETQYF.

The chain has TRBV6-4 and TRBJ2-7; the match to TRBD2 covers 9 bases. The CDR3 extends over 14 amino acids. The V and J ends lost 4 bases and 2 bases, in that order; junction bases with no gene match: 3. Germline loops: CDR1 MRHNA, CDR2 SNTAGT. The CDR3 DNA reads as TGTGCCAGCAGTGCGCTAGCGGGGCCCTACGAGCAGTACTTC. Translating gives CASSALAGPYEQYF.

The chain carries TRBV7-2 and TRBJ1-1, with a weak D call TRBD1 (6 bases). The germline V gene has CDR1 SGHTA and CDR2 FQGNSA. Trimming removed 1 base at V and 3 bases at J, with 9 bases between. CDR3 size: 14 residues. The CDR3, as DNA: TGTGCCAGCAGCTTAGTAGGGGGGGACACTGAAGCTTTCTTT. Translation gives CASSLVGGDTEAFF.

V gene TRBV7-2 combines with J gene TRBJ2-6, with a weak D call TRBD1 (6 bases). V was shortened by 3 bases and J by 0 bases, with 9 bases between the two germline ends. Germline V gene sequence: CDR1 SGHTA, CDR2 FQGNSA. CDR3 length: 16 amino acids. The CDR3 loop reads CASSLDSYSGANVLTF. The CDR3 DNA reads TGTGCCAGCAGCTTGGACAGTTACTCTGGGGCCAACGTCCTGACTTTC.